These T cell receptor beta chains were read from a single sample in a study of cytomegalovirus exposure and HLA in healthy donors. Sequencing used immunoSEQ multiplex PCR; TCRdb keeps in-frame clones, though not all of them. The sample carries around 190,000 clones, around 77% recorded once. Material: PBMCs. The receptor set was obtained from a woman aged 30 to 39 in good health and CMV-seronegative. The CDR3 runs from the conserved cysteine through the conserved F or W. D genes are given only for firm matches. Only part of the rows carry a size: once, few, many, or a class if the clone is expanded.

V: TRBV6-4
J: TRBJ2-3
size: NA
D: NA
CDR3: CASSSLGGAQYF
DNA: TGTGCCAGCAGTTCACTAGGAGGGGCGCAGTATTTT

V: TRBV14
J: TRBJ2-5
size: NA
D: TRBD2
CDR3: CASSKAKRRGETQYF
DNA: TGTGCCAGCAGCAAAGCTAAGAGGCGGGGGGAGACCCAGTACTTC

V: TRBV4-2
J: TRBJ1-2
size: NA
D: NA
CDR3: CASSQELGRGGYTF
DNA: TGTGCCAGCAGCCAAGAATTGGGGCGTGGGGGCTACACCTTC

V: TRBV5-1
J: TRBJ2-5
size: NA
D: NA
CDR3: CASSLGNRAETQYF
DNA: TGCGCCAGCAGCTTGGGGAACAGGGCCGAGACCCAGTACTTC

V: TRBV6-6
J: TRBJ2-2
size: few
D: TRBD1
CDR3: CASSLDRGELFF
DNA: TGTGCCAGCAGTTTGGACAGGGGGGAGCTGTTTTTT

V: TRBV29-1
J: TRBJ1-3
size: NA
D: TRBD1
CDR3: CSVGGQDSGNTIYF
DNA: TGCAGCGTTGGGGGACAGGACTCTGGAAACACCATATATTTT

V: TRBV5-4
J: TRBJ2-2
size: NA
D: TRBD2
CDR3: CASSLASGNGELFF
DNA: TGTGCCAGCAGCTTGGCTAGCGGGAACGGGGAGCTGTTTTTT

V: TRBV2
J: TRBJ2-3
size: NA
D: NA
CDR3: CASRTRGSGTDTQYF
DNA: TGTGCCAGCAGGACACGGGGGTCAGGGACAGATACGCAGTATTTT

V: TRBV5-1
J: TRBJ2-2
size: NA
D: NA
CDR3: CASSLASRGNTGELFF
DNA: TGCGCCAGCAGCTTGGCCTCCCGAGGGAACACCGGGGAGCTGTTTTTT

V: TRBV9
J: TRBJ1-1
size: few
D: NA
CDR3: CASSPPSIFMNTEAFF
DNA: TGTGCCAGCAGCCCACCGAGTATCTTCATGAACACTGAAGCTTTCTTT

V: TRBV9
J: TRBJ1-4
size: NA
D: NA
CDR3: CASSVGLGHAATNEKLFF
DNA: TGTGCCAGCAGCGTTGGACTCGGGCACGCTGCGACTAATGAAAAACTGTTTTTT

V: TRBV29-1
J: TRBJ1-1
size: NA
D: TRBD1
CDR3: CSAPDRGDTEAFF
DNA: TGCAGCGCTCCGGACAGGGGGGACACTGAAGCTTTCTTT

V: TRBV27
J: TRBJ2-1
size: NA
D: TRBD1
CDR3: CASKTGGSHNEQFF
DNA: TGTGCCAGCAAAACAGGGGGGTCCCACAATGAGCAGTTCTTC

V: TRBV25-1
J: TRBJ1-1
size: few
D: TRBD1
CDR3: CASSERDRLSNTEAFF
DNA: TGTGCCAGCAGCGAAAGGGACAGGCTATCGAACACTGAAGCTTTCTTT

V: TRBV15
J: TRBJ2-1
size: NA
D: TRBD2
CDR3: CATSREGLAHNEQFF
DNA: TGTGCCACCAGCAGGGAGGGACTAGCCCACAATGAGCAGTTCTTC

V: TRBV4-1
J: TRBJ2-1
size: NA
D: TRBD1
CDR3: CASSPTTGGAWNEQFF
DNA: TGCGCCAGCAGCCCGACGACAGGGGGCGCATGGAATGAGCAGTTCTTC

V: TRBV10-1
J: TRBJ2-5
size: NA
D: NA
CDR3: CASSDGETQYF
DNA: TGCGCCAGCAGTGACGGGGAGACCCAGTACTTC

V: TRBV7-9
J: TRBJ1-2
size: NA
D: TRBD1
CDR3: CSSSLNRGDYTF
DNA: TGTTCCAGCAGCTTAAACAGGGGCGACTACACCTTC

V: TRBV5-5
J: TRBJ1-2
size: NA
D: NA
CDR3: CASSQGLGDGYTF
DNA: TGTGCCAGCAGCCAGGGACTCGGGGATGGCTACACCTTC

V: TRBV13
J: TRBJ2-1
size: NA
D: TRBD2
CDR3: CASSSGAGSSYNEQFF
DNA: TGTGCCAGCAGCTCCGGAGCGGGAAGCTCCTACAATGAGCAGTTCTTC

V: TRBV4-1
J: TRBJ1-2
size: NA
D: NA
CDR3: CASSQAGFDGYTF
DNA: TGCGCCAGCAGCCAAGCAGGCTTCGATGGCTACACCTTC

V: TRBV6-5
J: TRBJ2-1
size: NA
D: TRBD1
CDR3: CASSAGTGGYNEQFF
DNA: TGTGCCAGCAGTGCCGGGACAGGGGGCTACAATGAGCAGTTCTTC

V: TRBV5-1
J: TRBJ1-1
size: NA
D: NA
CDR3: CASSFTGGAGTEAFF
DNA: TGCGCCAGCAGCTTTACGGGGGGAGCGGGCACTGAAGCTTTCTTT

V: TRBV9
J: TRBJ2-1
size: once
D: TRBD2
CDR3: CASRGPGTSGHNEQFF
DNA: TGTGCCAGCAGGGGCCCGGGGACTAGCGGCCACAATGAGCAGTTCTTC

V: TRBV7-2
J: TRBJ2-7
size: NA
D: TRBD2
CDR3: CASSLVGGSDHEQYF
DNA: TGTGCCAGCAGCTTAGTCGGCGGGAGTGACCACGAGCAGTACTTC

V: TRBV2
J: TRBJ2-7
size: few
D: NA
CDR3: CAADDGLSYEQYF
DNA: TGTGCAGCGGACGACGGGCTATCCTACGAGCAGTACTTC

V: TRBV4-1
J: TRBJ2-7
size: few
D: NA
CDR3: CASSQGGGWDFEQYF
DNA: TGCGCCAGCAGCCAAGGGGGCGGGTGGGACTTCGAGCAGTACTTC

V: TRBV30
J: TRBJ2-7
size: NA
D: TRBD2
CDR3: CAWSASLWGGPGEQYF
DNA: TGTGCCTGGAGTGCGTCACTTTGGGGAGGGCCGGGGGAGCAGTACTTC

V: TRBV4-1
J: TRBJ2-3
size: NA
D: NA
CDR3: CASSQEVGQRADTQYF
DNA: TGCGCCAGCAGCCAAGAAGTAGGGCAGAGGGCAGATACGCAGTATTTT

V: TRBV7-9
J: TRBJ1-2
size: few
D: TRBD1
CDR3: CSSTPGLATGGGYTF
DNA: TGTTCCAGCACCCCGGGCCTTGCGACAGGGGGAGGCTACACCTTC

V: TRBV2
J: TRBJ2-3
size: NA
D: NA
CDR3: CASSEMLASTDTQYF
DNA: TGTGCCAGCAGTGAAATGTTAGCGAGCACAGATACGCAGTATTTT

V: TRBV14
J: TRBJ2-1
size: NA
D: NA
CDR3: CASSQNLRNTAFF
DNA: TGTGCCAGCAGCCAAAATCTGAGAAATACTGCGTTCTTC

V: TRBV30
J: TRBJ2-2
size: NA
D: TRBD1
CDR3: CAWTFGTGWTGELFF
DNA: TGTGCCTGGACCTTCGGGACAGGGTGGACCGGGGAGCTGTTTTTT

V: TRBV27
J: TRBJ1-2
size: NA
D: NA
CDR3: CASSSTWGDYGYTF
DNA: TGTGCCAGCAGTTCAACTTGGGGCGACTATGGCTACACCTTC

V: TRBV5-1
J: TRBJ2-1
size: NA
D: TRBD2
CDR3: CASSLAGTSGSYNEQFF
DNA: TGCGCCAGCAGCTTGGCCGGGACTAGCGGGAGCTACAATGAGCAGTTCTTC

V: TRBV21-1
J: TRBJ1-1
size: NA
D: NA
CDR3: CASSTDRDTEAFF
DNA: TGTGCCAGCAGCACGGACAGGGACACTGAAGCTTTCTTT

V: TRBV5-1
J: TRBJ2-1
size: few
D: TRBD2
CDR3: CASSLVGATSERGNEQFF
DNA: TGCGCCAGCAGCTTGGTGGGGGCGACTAGCGAGCGGGGGAATGAGCAGTTCTTC

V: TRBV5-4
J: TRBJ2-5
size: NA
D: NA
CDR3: CASSLLAYQETQYF
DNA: TGTGCCAGCAGCCTTCTAGCTTACCAAGAGACCCAGTACTTC

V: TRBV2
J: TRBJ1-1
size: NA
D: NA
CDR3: CASSGGPGQGNTEAFF
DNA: TGTGCCAGCAGTGGGGGCCCGGGCCAGGGGAACACTGAAGCTTTCTTT

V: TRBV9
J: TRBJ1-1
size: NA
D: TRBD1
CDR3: CASSVGVRGALNTEAFF
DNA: TGTGCCAGCAGCGTAGGTGTCAGGGGGGCCTTGAACACTGAAGCTTTCTTT

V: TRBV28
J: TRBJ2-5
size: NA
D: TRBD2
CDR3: CASSLRGRAQETQYF
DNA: TGTGCCAGCAGTTTACGGGGGAGGGCCCAAGAGACCCAGTACTTC

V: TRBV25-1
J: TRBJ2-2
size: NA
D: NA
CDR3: CASTVPGNTGELFF
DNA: TGTGCCAGCACCGTACCGGGGAACACCGGGGAGCTGTTTTTT